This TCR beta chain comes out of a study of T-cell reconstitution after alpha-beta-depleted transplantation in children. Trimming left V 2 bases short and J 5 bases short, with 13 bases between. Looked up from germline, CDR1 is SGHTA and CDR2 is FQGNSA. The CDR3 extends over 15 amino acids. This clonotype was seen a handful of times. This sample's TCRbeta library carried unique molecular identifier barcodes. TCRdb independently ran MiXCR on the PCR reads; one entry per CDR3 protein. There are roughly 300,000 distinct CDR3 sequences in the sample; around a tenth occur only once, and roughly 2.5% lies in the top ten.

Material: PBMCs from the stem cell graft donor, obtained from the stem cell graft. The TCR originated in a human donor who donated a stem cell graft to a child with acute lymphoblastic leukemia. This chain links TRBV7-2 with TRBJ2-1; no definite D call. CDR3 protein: CASSLSGTRDNEQFF. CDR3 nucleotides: TGTGCCAGCAGCTTATCCGGTACACGGGACAATGAGCAGTTCTTC.